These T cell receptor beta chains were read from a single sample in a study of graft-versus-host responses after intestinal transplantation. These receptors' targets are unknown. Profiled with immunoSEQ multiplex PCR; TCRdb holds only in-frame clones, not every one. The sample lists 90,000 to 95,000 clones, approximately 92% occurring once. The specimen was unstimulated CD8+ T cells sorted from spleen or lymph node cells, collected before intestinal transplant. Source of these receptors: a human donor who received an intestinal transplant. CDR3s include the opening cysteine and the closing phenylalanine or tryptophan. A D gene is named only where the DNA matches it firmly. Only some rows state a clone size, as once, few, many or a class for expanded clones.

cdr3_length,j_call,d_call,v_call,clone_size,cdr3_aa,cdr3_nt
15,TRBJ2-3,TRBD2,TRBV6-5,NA,CASSPTSGSTDTQYF,TGTGCCAGCAGCCCGACTAGCGGGAGCACAGATACGCAGTATTTT
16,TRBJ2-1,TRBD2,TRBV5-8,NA,CASSLSGGPVYNEQFF,TGTGCCAGCAGCCTAAGCGGGGGTCCCGTTTACAATGAGCAGTTCTTC
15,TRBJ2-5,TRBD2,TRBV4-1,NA,CASSRGLADQETQYF,TGCGCCAGCAGCCGGGGACTAGCGGACCAAGAGACCCAGTACTTC
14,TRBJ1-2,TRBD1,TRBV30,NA,CAWSPGTGADGYTF,TGTGCCTGGAGCCCCGGGACAGGGGCCGATGGCTACACCTTC
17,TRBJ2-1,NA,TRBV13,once,CASSLDLRHHPNGEQFF,TGTGCCAGCAGCTTAGACTTGCGTCATCACCCCAATGGTGAGCAGTTCTTC
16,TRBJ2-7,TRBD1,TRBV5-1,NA,CASSAAGTGFSYEQYF,TGCGCCAGCAGCGCCGCCGGGACAGGGTTCTCCTACGAGCAGTACTTC
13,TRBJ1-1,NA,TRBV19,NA,CASSIMANTEAFF,TGTGCCAGTAGTATTATGGCGAACACTGAAGCTTTCTTT
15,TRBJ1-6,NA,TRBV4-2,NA,CASSQEGASNSPLHF,TGTGCCAGCAGCCAAGAAGGGGCTTCGAATTCACCCCTCCACTTT
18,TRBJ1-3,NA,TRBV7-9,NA,CASSLGGPPGVAGNTIYF,TGTGCCAGCAGCTTAGGAGGGCCTCCAGGGGTAGCTGGAAACACCATATATTTT
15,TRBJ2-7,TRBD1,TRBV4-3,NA,CASSQEGTGVYEQYF,TGCGCCAGCAGCCAAGAAGGGACAGGGGTGTACGAGCAGTACTTC
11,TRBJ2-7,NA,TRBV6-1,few,CASSESREQYF,TGTGCCAGCAGTGAAAGCCGGGAGCAGTACTTC
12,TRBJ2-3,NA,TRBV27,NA,CASSFSPDTQYF,TGTGCCAGCAGTTTCTCCCCAGATACGCAGTATTTT